Below are 32 T cell receptor beta chains sequenced from a single sample in a study of technical replicates of blood from several donors. Measured with immunoSEQ multiplex PCR; TCRdb has only the in-frame clones, and not every one. This sample has nearly 80,000 clones, with 95% to 98% found just once. The sequenced material came from T cells isolated from PBMCs. The receptors were sampled from a human donor in good health.

The V gene is TRBV28, the J gene TRBJ1-2, with D tentatively TRBD1 (5 bases). The CDR3 runs 11 residues. V was clipped by 6 bases and J by 9 bases, with 11 bases between them. CDR1 MDHEN and CDR2 SYDVKM come from the germline V gene. The CDR3 sequence: CASRIHRSYTF. The CDR3 DNA reads TGTGCCAGCAGGATTCACAGGAGCTACACCTTC.

The chain joins TRBV11-2 to TRBJ2-5; TRBD1 agrees at 8 bases. The CDR3 covers 15 residues. J was trimmed by 6 bases and V by 4 bases; bases with no gene match: 10. Germline CDR1 reads SGHAT; CDR2 reads FQNNGV. The CDR3 spells CASSSVRGPRKTQYF. CDR3 nucleotides: TGTGCCAGCAGCTCGGTCAGGGGGCCGCGAAAGACCCAGTACTTC.

V is TRBV7-2 and J is TRBJ2-3, with D possibly TRBD2 on 6 matching bases. The V gene's germline CDR1 is SGHTA and CDR2 FQGNSA. The CDR3 loop spans 16 amino acids. The V and J ends lost 3 bases and 4 bases respectively, with 17 bases between them. The CDR3 DNA reads TGTGCCAGCAGCTTTTACTGGCGGGAAATCGCAGATACGCAGTATTTT. Encoded protein: CASSFYWREIADTQYF.

This chain connects TRBV10-3 to TRBJ2-7; 10 bases agree with TRBD2. The CDR3 runs to 15 residues. Germline lookup yields CDR1 ENHRY and CDR2 SYGVKD. The junction had 9 bases not matched to a gene; V was cut back by 8 bases and J by 2 bases. CDR3 sequence (DNA): TGTGCCATCGGGACGACTACTAGCGGGACCTACGAGCAGTACTTC. Translation: CAIGTTTSGTYEQYF.

The chain combines TRBV13 with TRBJ2-7; 9 positions agree with TRBD1. V shed 5 bases, J shed 0 bases, and the junction held 8 bases outside the gene matches. CDR3 size: 16 residues. Germline-derived CDR1 and CDR2 are PRHDT and FYEKMQ (reference sequence). The CDR3 protein is CASSPDRGTTSYEQYF. CDR3 in DNA: TGTGCCAGCAGCCCCGACAGGGGGACCACCTCCTACGAGCAGTACTTC.

J is TRBJ1-2 and V is TRBV29-1; possible D gene TRBD1, 6 bases. Trimming cost V 2 bases and J 7 bases, with 17 bases left between them. Per germline, CDR1 SQVTM and CDR2 ANQGSEA. The CDR3 runs to 14 residues. CDR3 DNA: TGCAGCGTTGAACGGGGGGCAGGGTTGGGTGGCTACACCTTC. Protein: CSVERGAGLGGYTF. The full variable domain, rest sourced from reference TRBV29-1 and TRBJ1-2, is SAVISQKPSRDICQRGTSLTIQCQVDSQVTMMFWYRQQPGQSLTLIATANQGSEATYESGFVIDKFPISRPNLTFSTLTVSNMSPEDSSIYLCSVERGAGLGGYTFGSGTRLTVV.

The chain couples TRBV30 to TRBJ1-6; D unresolved. This CDR3 has 14 residues. Germline V gene sequence: CDR1 GTSNPN, CDR2 SVGIG (reference sequence). V dropped 0 bases and J dropped 12 bases, with 15 bases sitting between them. As DNA, the CDR3 is TGTGCCTGGAGTGTACCAGAGGGATCTCGACCCCTCCACTTT. This sequence encodes CAWSVPEGSRPLHF.

In its sample, this clone was seen once. The chain uses TRBV10-2 and TRBJ1-1; D possibly corresponds to TRBD1 (5 bases). Per germline, CDR1 WSHSY and CDR2 SAAADI. V lost 1 base to trimming and J lost 1 base, with 7 bases between them. The CDR3 runs to 14 residues. CDR3 residues: CASSEWGGNTEAFF. In nucleotides, the CDR3 is TGCGCCAGCAGTGAGTGGGGGGGGAACACTGAAGCTTTCTTT.

The V and J genes are TRBV4-1 and TRBJ1-2, with 7 bases identical to TRBD1. V lost 4 bases, J lost 0 bases, and 2 bases stayed unmatched. The CDR3 runs 14 residues. Germline V lookup: CDR1 MGHRA, CDR2 YSYEKL. CDR3 in DNA: TGCGCCAGCAGCCCAACAGGGGCTAACTATGGCTACACCTTC. It specifies CASSPTGANYGYTF.

J is TRBJ1-1 and V is TRBV7-2; D possibly corresponds to TRBD1 (6 bases). The germline V and J ends were trimmed by 5 bases and 1 base, with 11 bases remaining between them. The CDR3 extends over 14 amino acids. CDR1 and CDR2 (germline): SGHTA, FQGNSA. For the CDR3, the DNA is TGTGCCAGCAGCCAAGACAGGCGGAACACTGAAGCTTTCTTT. It encodes CASSQDRRNTEAFF.

This clone appeared once. This chain connects TRBV19 to TRBJ1-1, with unresolved D. Looked up from germline, CDR1 is LNHDA and CDR2 is SQIVND (reference sequence). Trimming left V 2 bases short and J 6 bases short, with 10 bases between. The CDR3 consists of 13 residues. The CDR3 DNA is TGTGCCAGTAGTATACGAGAGGGAGCTGAAGCTTTCTTT. Protein product: CASSIREGAEAFF.

The gene calls are TRBV25-1 and TRBJ2-1, with D possibly TRBD2 on 5 matching bases. The CDR3 spans 12 residues. V lost 4 bases and J 9 bases, leaving 10 bases between the germline ends. CDR1 and CDR2 (germline): MGHDK, SYGVNS. The CDR3 coding sequence is TGTGCCAGCAGTGTCAACGGGGTTGAGCAGTTCTTC. Translating it yields CASSVNGVEQFF.

The V and J genes are TRBV6-6 and TRBJ2-2; D unclear. Germline CDR1 MNHNY, CDR2 SVGAGI (reference sequence). The CDR3 length is 14 residues. Trimming pared 2 bases from V and 5 bases from J, leaving 9 bases between. The CDR3, as DNA: TGTGCCAGCAGTTACCTTTTGAGGACCGGGGAGCTGTTTTTT. This translates into CASSYLLRTGELFF.

The chain has TRBV15 and TRBJ1-4; 7 nucleotides line up with TRBD1. The CDR3 is 13 residues long. Trimming took 3 bases from V and 8 from J; bases not matched to a gene: 3. The V gene's germline CDR1 is LNHNV and CDR2 YYDKDF (reference sequence). CDR3 sequence: CATSSRDSEKLFF. As DNA, the CDR3 is TGTGCCACCAGCAGCCGGGACAGCGAAAAACTGTTTTTT. Full variable domain (rest looked up from reference TRBV15 and TRBJ1-4): DAMVIQNPRYQVTQFGKPVTLSCSQTLNHNVMYWYQQKSSQAPKLLFHYYDKDFNNEADTPDNFQSRRPNTSFCFLDIRSPGLGDTAMYLCATSSRDSEKLFFGSGTQLSVL.

This clone is a singleton in its sample. The rearrangement links TRBV7-6 to TRBJ2-1; maybe TRBD2 (6 bases). This CDR3 comprises 12 residues. V shed 8 bases and J shed 3 bases, with 8 bases lying between them. Per germline, CDR1 SGHVS and CDR2 FNYEAQ. As DNA, the CDR3 is TGTGCCAGCCAGCGGGTCTACAATGAGCAGTTCTTC. Translating gives CASQRVYNEQFF.

The rearrangement uses TRBV2 and TRBJ2-3; 7 bases line up with TRBD2. With V trimmed by 2 bases and J by 4 bases, 6 bases remained unmatched. From germline, CDR1 is SNHLY and CDR2 FYNNEI. The CDR3 consists of 15 residues. This CDR3 reads CASSEWRERSDTQYF. The CDR3 DNA reads as TGTGCCAGCAGTGAATGGCGGGAGAGGTCAGATACGCAGTATTTT.

The gene calls are TRBV12-5 and TRBJ1-4, with unresolved D. CDR1 and CDR2 (germline): LGHNT, FRNRAP. Trimming stripped 8 bases from V and 0 bases from J, with 10 bases between. The CDR3 runs to 14 residues. CDR3 amino acids: CASSRTATNEKLFF. The CDR3 DNA follows: TGTGCTAGTTCGAGGACTGCAACTAATGAAAAACTGTTTTTT.

The chain joins TRBV10-2 to TRBJ1-2; 8 bases agree with TRBD1. The junction had 5 bases not matched to a gene; V was cut back by 3 bases and J by 8 bases. Germline values: CDR1 WSHSY, CDR2 SAAADI. The CDR3 runs to 13 residues. The CDR3 spells CASSDLTGEGYTF. The CDR3 DNA sequence: TGCGCCAGCAGTGACCTGACAGGGGAAGGCTACACCTTC.

The rearrangement uses TRBV29-1 and TRBJ1-1, with D tentatively TRBD1 (5 bases). The germline CDR1 and CDR2 sequences are SQVTM and ANQGSEA. The CDR3 sequence is 14 residues long. Trimming shortened V by 4 bases and J by 2 bases, and 14 bases separated the two germline ends. This CDR3 reads CSVGDGGRNTEAFF. CDR3 nucleotide sequence: TGCAGCGTTGGAGACGGGGGACGCAACACTGAAGCTTTCTTT.

This clone was seen a single time. The V call is TRBV6-5, the J call TRBJ2-7, with 8 bases identical to TRBD1. The germline CDR1 and CDR2 sequences are MNHEY and SVGAGI. The CDR3 is made up of 15 amino acids. Trimming cost V 6 bases and J 1 base; bases outside gene matches: 8. In nucleotides, the CDR3 is TGTGCCAGCAGACCCCCGACAGGGGAATCCTACGAGCAGTACTTC. Amino acid sequence: CASRPPTGESYEQYF.

The gene calls are TRBV5-1 and TRBJ1-1; no firm D call. With 2 bases removed from V and 0 bases from J, the gap between germline ends came to 8 bases. This CDR3 is built from 14 residues. CDR1 SGHRS and CDR2 YFSETQ come from the germline V gene. The CDR3 DNA is TGCGCCAGCAGCTTTACGGGGATGAACACTGAAGCTTTCTTT. As protein: CASSFTGMNTEAFF.

Here the CDR3 reads CASSWTGPVSGNTIYF. The CDR3 region has the DNA TGTGCCAGCAGCTGGACAGGACCGGTGTCTGGAAACACCATATATTTT. This rearrangement joins TRBV5-4 to TRBJ1-3; TRBD1 aligns across 7 bases. Germline values: CDR1 SGHNT, CDR2 YYREEE (reference sequence). J lost 1 base, V lost 3 bases, and 7 bases had no gene match. The CDR3 spans 16 residues.

The V and J genes are TRBV11-3 and TRBJ1-4; D not certain. Germline loops: CDR1 SGHNT, CDR2 YENEEA. This CDR3 contains 15 residues. The V end was cut by 1 base, the J end by 6 bases, with 12 bases between. CDR3 loop: CASSLAGGGHEKLFF. CDR3 coding DNA: TGTGCCAGCAGCTTAGCAGGAGGAGGGCATGAAAAACTGTTTTTT.

Written as DNA, the CDR3 is TGTGCCAGCACCGGACAGAGTAACTATGGCTACACCTTC. Its translation: CASTGQSNYGYTF. V usage is TRBV6-5 and J usage is TRBJ1-2, with a possible D match to TRBD1 (6 bases). The V end was cut by 7 bases, the J end by 1 base, with 10 bases between. The CDR3 sequence is 13 residues long. The germline CDR1 and CDR2 sequences are MNHEY and SVGAGI.

V usage is TRBV5-5 and J usage is TRBJ1-2, with TRBD1 matching 7 bases. Trimming at V came to 3 bases and at J to 4 bases, leaving 9 bases not matched to a gene. This CDR3 comprises 15 residues. Germline loops: CDR1 SGHKS, CDR2 YYEKEE (reference sequence). CDR3 sequence (DNA): TGTGCCAGCAGCTCCCGGGACAGCATATTCTATGGCTACACCTTC. This codes for CASSSRDSIFYGYTF.

The chain is built from TRBV7-8 and TRBJ2-3, with 11 bases aligning to TRBD2. This CDR3 comprises 15 residues. The junction had 7 bases not matched to a gene; V was cut back by 6 bases and J by 5 bases. CDR1 and CDR2 from the germline V gene are SGHVS and FQNEAQ. The CDR3 sequence: CASSFVAGGGDTQYF. The CDR3 DNA reads as TGTGCCAGCAGTTTTGTAGCGGGAGGGGGAGATACGCAGTATTTT.

This clone is a singleton in its sample. J is TRBJ2-1 and V is TRBV5-1; no clear D. The ends were cut back, 0 bases at V and 6 bases at J, with 7 bases in the middle. Germline assignment: CDR1 SGHRS and CDR2 YFSETQ. The CDR3 has 13 amino acids. CDR3 in DNA: TGCGCCAGCAGCTTGGAGCTTTTCAATGAGCAGTTCTTC. Amino acids: CASSLELFNEQFF.

The J gene is TRBJ2-7, the V gene TRBV18, with 9 positions matching TRBD2. The CDR3 consists of 14 residues. CDR1 KGHSH and CDR2 LQKENI come from the germline V gene. Trimming took 6 bases from V and 2 from J; bases not matched to a gene: 5. The CDR3 DNA follows: TGTGCCAGCTCTCAGACTAGCGGTACCTACGAGCAGTACTTC. Protein product: CASSQTSGTYEQYF.

The J gene is TRBJ2-1, the V gene TRBV19, with a tentative D call TRBD2 (6 bases). CDR1 and CDR2 from the germline V gene are LNHDA and SQIVND (reference sequence). V dropped 5 bases and J dropped 8 bases, with 13 bases sitting between them. CDR3 size: 13 residues. DNA for the CDR3: TGTGCCAGTAGTCTTCGACTAGGCGATGAGCAGTTCTTC. It specifies CASSLRLGDEQFF. Supplemented by reference TRBV19 and TRBJ2-1, the full variable domain reads DGGITQSPKYLFRKEGQNVTLSCEQNLNHDAMYWYRQDPGQGLRLIYYSQIVNDFQKGDIAEGYSVSREKKESFPLTVTSAQKNPTAFYLCASSLRLGDEQFFGPGTRLTVL.

V is TRBV30 and J is TRBJ2-1, with TRBD2 matching 8 bases. V shed 3 bases and J 9 bases; nucleotides not matched to a gene: 7. Per the germline V gene, CDR1 is GTSNPN and CDR2 is SVGIG (reference sequence). This CDR3 spans 13 amino acids. CDR3 amino acids: CAWSPGRAGEQFF. CDR3 nucleotide sequence: TGTGCCTGGAGCCCCGGGAGGGCGGGTGAGCAGTTCTTC.

The chain uses TRBV5-1 and TRBJ1-1, with D possibly being TRBD1 (6 bases). The germline V and J ends were trimmed by 4 bases and 4 bases, with 11 bases remaining between them. This CDR3 contains 13 residues. Germline V gene sequence: CDR1 SGHRS, CDR2 YFSETQ. CDR3 amino acids: CASSPTGLTEAFF. The CDR3 bases are TGCGCCAGCAGCCCAACAGGGCTCACTGAAGCTTTCTTT.

This chain links TRBV4-1 with TRBJ2-7; the D is unclear. This CDR3 is 15 amino acids long. Deletions cut 4 bases from V and 0 bases from J, with 13 bases between. Germline CDR1 is MGHRA and CDR2 is YSYEKL. The CDR3 protein is CASSPRLSGSYEQYF. The CDR3 nucleotides read TGCGCCAGCAGCCCCCGTTTATCGGGCTCCTACGAGCAGTACTTC.